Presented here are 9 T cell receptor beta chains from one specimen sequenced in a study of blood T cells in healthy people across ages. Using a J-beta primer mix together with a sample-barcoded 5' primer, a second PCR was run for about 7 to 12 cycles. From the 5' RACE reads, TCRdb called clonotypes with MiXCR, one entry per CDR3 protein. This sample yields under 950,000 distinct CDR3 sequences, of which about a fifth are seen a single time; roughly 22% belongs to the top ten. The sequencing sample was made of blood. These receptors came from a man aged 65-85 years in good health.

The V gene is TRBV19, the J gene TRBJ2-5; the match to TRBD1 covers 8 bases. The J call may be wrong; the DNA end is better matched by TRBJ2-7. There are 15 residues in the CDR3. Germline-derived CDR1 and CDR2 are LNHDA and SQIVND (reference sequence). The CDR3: CASSILTGGSYEQYF. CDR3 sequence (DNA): TGTGCCAGTAGTATACTCACAGGGGGGTCCTACGAGCAGTACTTC.

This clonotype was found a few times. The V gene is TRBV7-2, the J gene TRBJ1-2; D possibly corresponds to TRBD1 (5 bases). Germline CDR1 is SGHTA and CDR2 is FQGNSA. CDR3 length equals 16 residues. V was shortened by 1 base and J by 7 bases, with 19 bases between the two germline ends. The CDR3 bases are TGTGCCAGCAGCTTAGAGGTAGGGGCCTCTTGGAGTGGCTACACCTTC. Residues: CASSLEVGASWSGYTF.

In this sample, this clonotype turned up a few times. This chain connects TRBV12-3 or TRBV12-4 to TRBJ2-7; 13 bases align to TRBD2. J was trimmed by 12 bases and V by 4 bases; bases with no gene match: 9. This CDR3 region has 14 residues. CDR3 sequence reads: CASSSAGTSGNRYV. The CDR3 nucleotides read TGTGCCAGCAGTTCCGCCGGGACTAGCGGGAATAGGTACGTC.

As DNA, the CDR3 is TGTGCCAGCAGTTACACCGCTAACTATGGCTACACCTTC. This encodes CASSYTANYGYTF. The rearrangement joins TRBV6-5 to TRBJ1-2, with D uncertain. The ends were cut back, 2 bases at V and 0 bases at J, with 4 bases in the middle. The CDR3 has 13 amino acids. Germline lookup yields CDR1 MNHEY and CDR2 SVGAGI.

The CDR3 sequence is CASSRGLARTNEQFF. The CDR3 DNA reads TGTGCCAGTAGTAGGGGACTAGCCCGTACGAATGAGCAGTTCTTC. The chain carries TRBV19 and TRBJ2-1; 9 nucleotides agree with TRBD2. V shed 4 bases, J shed 7 bases, and the junction held 8 bases outside the gene matches. The CDR3 sequence is 15 residues long. The germline gives CDR1 LNHDA, CDR2 SQIVND (reference sequence).

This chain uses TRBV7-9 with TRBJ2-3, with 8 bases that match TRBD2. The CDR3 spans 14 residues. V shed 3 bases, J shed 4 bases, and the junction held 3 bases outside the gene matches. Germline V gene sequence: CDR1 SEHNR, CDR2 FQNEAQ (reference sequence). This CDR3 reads CASSFTSGPDTQYF. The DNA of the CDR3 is TGTGCCAGCAGCTTTACTAGCGGCCCAGATACGCAGTATTTT.

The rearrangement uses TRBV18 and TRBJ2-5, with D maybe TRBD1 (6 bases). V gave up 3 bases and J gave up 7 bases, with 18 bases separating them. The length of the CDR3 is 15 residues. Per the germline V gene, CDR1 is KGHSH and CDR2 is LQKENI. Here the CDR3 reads CASSPSRHREGTQYF. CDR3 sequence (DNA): TGTGCCAGCTCACCTTCCCGACACAGGGAAGGGACCCAGTACTTC.

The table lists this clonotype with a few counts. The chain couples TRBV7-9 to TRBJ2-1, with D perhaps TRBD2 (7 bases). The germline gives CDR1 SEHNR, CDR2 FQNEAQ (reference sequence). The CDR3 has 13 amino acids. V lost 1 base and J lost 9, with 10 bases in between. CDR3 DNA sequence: TGTGCCAGCAGCTTAGGGGGGGGCGTTGAGCAGTTCTTC. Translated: CASSLGGGVEQFF.

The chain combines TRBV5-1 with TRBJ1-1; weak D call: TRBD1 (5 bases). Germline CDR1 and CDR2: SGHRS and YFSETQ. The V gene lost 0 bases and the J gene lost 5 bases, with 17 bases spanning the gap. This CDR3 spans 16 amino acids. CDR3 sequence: CASSLDGTVRRTEAFF. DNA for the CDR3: TGCGCCAGCAGCTTGGACGGGACGGTCCGGCGGACTGAAGCTTTCTTT.